This T cell receptor (beta chain) was sequenced for a study of blood T cell repertoires in COVID-19. The wider study: PBMCs, B-cell-depleted T cells, or T cells were the source of the cDNA or gDNA that made up the material.

Losses at the gene ends were 5 bases for V and 1 base for J; bases not matched to a gene: 7. The CDR3 is made up of 15 amino acids. CDR1 and CDR2 from the germline V gene are SGHTA and FQGTGA. The participants were between about 18 and 90 years old and came from under 25 US areas. Participants reported their clinical history, and cohort assignment relied on those reports. Per the study methods: Researchers report that nucleated cell counts were estimated from reference gene primer amplification. Sequenced by immunoSEQ multiplex PCR; TCRdb stores in-frame clones only, minus some. V and J calls and clone size are those listed in that table; D and trimming were worked out from the DNA. The sample consists of approximately 360,000 clones, more than 75% of them appearing once.

The chain carries TRBV7-3 and TRBJ1-1; the match to TRBD1 covers 7 bases. The sequence came from a woman aged 25-40 years with acute COVID-19. The sample taken for sequencing was PBMCs or T cells enriched from blood (not recorded which). CDR3 region: CASSATGTANTEAFF. The CDR3 coding sequence is TGTGCCAGCAGCGCAACCGGGACAGCGAACACTGAAGCTTTCTTT.